This T cell receptor beta chain was recorded in a study of cytomegalovirus exposure and HLA in healthy donors. Study outcomes and limitations: In a later analysis, HLA-associated TCR beta chains were more clonally expanded than equally common others. With later analysis, a missense DCLRE1C variant became linked to TCR beta V- and J-gene trimming. In vitro checks showed that three CMV-associated chains really do target CMV antigens. DRB1 showed the most TCR associations and HLA-C the fewest in a later analysis, as rates varied by HLA locus.

About this clone itself: Its antigen remains unidentified.

60 Vbeta and 13 Jbeta primers were used in PCR. Some clones are missing from TCRdb's copy, which holds only in-frame ones; the method was immunoSEQ multiplex PCR. Of more than 85,000 clones detected, over 65% appear once; the ten largest clones hold more than 8%. Germline V lookup: CDR1 SGHVS, CDR2 FQNEAQ. V dropped 5 bases and J dropped 12; count of bases not matched to a gene: 10. The length of the CDR3 is 15 residues. The genes are TRBV7-8 and TRBJ2-4; 13 bases align to TRBD2. The TCR comes from a man aged 35-49 years in good health and CMV-seropositive. Specimen: PBMCs. Written as DNA, the CDR3 is TGTGCCAGCAGCCCATGGACTAGCGGGAGTTACAGTCAGTACTTC. It yields the protein CASSPWTSGSYSQYF.